This T cell receptor beta chain came from a study of blood T cells in healthy people across ages. Whole-study results and caveats: While age rose, TCR beta diversity per million T cells dropped in a roughly linear way.

The germline CDR1 and CDR2 sequences are LGHDT and YNNKEL (reference sequence). CDR3 size: 13 residues. Every donor contributed 8 to 10 milliliters of peripheral blood by blood draw. To note about this clonotype: Antigen specificity is unknown.

For the second PCR, which ran for about 7 to 12 cycles, a sample-barcoded 5' primer and a J-beta primer mix were used. In TCRdb, the 5' RACE reads were re-called with MiXCR into one record per CDR3 protein. This sample carries 1 million or so distinct CDR3 sequences, more than 35% of them seen once, and the ten largest clones take about 20%. The chain couples TRBV3-1 to TRBJ2-4; the D is unclear. The end of the DNA is better explained by TRBJ2-7, so the J call may be wrong. The receptor comes from a woman aged 60-75 years in good health. The source material was blood. CDR3 amino acids: CASSVGLRYEQYF. The CDR3 bases are TGTGCCAGCAGCGTCGGCCTTCGTTACGAGCAGTACTTC.